This TCR beta chain appears in the sequencing data of a study of PD-1 blockade in classical Hodgkin lymphoma. Study-wide points: Relapsed/refractory patients reportedly had the lowest baseline TCR diversity, below newly diagnosed patients, who were below healthy donors. The study found that TCR diversity rose significantly by C4D1 in CD4+ but not CD8+ cells.

This clone was found a few times. Its antigen is unidentified. This table comes from immunoSEQ multiplex PCR, and its TCRdb copy is limited to in-frame clones, with some not included. This sample yields roughly 15,000 clones, of which around 72% are seen a single time; 1.5% to 2% belongs to the top ten. Time point indicated: cycle 4 day 1 (C4D1), after five to seven weeks of nivolumab. Every single patient, without exception, relapsed after autologous stem cell transplantation, and brentuximab vedotin exposure varied. Magnetic negative selection of thawed PBMCs was the method by which CD4+ T cells were purified. CDR1 and CDR2 (germline): MGHRA, YSYEKL. This CDR3 comprises 14 residues. Trimming pared 2 bases from V and 6 bases from J, leaving 11 bases between.

The receptor was derived from a human donor with classical Hodgkin lymphoma. The source material was CD4+ T cells from blood, sampled before the fourth cycle of nivolumab. This chain connects TRBV4-1 to TRBJ1-3; D may be TRBD1 (6 bases). The CDR3 DNA sequence: TGCGCCAGCAGCCAACGGTTGGGGGCAAACACCATATATTTT. This gives the protein CASSQRLGANTIYF.